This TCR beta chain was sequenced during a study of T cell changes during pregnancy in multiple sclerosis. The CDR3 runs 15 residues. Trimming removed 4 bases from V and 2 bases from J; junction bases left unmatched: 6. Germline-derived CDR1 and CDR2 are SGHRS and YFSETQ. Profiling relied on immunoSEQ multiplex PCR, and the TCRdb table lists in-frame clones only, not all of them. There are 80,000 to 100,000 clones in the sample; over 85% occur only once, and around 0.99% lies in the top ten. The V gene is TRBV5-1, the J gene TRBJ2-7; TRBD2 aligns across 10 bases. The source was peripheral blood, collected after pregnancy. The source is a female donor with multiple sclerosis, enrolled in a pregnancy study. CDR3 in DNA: TGCGCCAGCAGCCAAGCTAGCGGGGGAACCTACGAGCAGTACTTC. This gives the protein CASSQASGGTYEQYF.